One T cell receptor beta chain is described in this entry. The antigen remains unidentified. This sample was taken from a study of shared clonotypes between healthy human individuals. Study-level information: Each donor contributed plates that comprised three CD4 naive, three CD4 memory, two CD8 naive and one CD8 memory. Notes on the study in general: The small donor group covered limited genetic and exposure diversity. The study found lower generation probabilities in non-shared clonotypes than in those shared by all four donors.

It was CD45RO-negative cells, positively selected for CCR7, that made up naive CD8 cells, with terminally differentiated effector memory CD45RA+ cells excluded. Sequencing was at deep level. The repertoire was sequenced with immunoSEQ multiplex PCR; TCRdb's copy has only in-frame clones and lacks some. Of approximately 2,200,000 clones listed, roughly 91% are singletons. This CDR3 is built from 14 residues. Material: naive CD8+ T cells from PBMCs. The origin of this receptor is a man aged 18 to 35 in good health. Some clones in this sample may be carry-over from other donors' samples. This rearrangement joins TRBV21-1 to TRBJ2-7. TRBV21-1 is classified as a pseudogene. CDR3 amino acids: CASSNGRLSYEQYF. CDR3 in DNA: TGTGCCAGCAGCAACGGCCGCCTTTCCTACGAGCAGTACTTC.